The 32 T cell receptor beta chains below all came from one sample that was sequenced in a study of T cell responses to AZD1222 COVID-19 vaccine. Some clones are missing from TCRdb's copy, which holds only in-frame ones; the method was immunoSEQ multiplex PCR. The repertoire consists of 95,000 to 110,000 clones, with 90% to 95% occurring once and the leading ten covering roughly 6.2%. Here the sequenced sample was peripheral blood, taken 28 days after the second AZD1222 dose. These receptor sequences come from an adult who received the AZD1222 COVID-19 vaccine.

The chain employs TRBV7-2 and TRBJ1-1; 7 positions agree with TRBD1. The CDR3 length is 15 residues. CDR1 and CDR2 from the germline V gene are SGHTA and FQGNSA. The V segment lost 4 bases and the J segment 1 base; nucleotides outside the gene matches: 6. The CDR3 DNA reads TGTGCCAGCAGCTGGCCGCGGACAGGGAACACTGAAGCTTTCTTT. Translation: CASSWPRTGNTEAFF.

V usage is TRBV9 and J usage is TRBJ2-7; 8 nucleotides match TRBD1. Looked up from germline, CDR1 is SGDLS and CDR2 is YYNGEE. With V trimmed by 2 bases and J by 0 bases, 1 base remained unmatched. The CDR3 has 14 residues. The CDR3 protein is CASSVQGASYEQYF. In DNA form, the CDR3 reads TGTGCCAGCAGCGTTCAGGGGGCCTCCTACGAGCAGTACTTC.

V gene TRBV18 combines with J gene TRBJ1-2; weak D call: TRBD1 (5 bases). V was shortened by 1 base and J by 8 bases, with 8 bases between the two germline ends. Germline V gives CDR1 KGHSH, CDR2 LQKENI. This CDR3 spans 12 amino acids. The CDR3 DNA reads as TGTGCCAGCTCACCACAGGGGTCGGGCTACACCTTC. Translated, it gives CASSPQGSGYTF.

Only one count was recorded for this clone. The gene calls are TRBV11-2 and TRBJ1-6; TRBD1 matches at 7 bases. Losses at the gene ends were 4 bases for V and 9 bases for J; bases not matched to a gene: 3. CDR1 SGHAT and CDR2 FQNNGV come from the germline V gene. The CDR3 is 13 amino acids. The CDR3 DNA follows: TGTGCCAGCAGCTCCGACAGGGCTTCACCCCTCCACTTT. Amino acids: CASSSDRASPLHF. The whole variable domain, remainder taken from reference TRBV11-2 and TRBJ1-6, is EAGVAQSPRYKIIEKRQSVAFWCNPISGHATLYWYQQILGQGPKLLIQFQNNGVVDDSQLPKDRFSAERLKGVDSTLKIQPAKLEDSAVYLCASSSDRASPLHFGNGTRLTVT.

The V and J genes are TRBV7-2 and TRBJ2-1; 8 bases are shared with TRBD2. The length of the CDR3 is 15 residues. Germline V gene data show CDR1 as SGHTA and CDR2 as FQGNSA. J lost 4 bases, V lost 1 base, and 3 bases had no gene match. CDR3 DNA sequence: TGTGCCAGCAGCTTAGAAACGGGAGGGTACAATGAGCAGTTCTTC. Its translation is CASSLETGGYNEQFF. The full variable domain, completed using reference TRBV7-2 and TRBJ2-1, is GAGVSQSPSNKVTEKGKDVELRCDPISGHTALYWYRQSLGQGLEFLIYFQGNSAPDKSGLPSDRFSAERTGGSVSTLTIQRTQQEDSAVYLCASSLETGGYNEQFFGPGTRLTVL.

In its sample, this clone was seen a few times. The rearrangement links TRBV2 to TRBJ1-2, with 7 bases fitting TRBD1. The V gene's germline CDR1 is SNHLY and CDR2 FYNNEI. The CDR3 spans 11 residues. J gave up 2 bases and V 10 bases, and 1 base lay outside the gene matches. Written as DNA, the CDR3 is TGTGCCACGGGACAGAACTATGGCTACACCTTC. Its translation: CATGQNYGYTF.

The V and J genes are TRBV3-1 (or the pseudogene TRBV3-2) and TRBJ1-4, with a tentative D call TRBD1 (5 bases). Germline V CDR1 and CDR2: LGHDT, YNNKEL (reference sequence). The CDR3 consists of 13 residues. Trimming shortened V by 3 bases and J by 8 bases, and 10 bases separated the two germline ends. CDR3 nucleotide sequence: TGTGCCAGCAGCCAGGGTCAGGGAGAAAAACTGTTTTTT. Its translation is CASSQGQGEKLFF.

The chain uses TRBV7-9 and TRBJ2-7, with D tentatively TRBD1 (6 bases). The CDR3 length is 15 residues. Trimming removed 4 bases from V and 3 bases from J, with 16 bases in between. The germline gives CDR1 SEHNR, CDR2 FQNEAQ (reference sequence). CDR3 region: CASSSLLKQGYEQYF. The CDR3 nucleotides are TGTGCCAGCAGCTCTCTACTTAAACAGGGCTACGAGCAGTACTTC.

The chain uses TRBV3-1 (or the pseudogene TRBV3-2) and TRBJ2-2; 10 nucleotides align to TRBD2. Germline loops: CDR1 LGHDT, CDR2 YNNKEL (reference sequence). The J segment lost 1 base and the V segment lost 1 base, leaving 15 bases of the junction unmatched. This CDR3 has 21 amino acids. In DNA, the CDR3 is TGTGCCAGCAGCCAAGTCTCCGGGACTAGCGCCCCGTGGGGGAACACCGGGGAGCTGTTTTTT. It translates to CASSQVSGTSAPWGNTGELFF.

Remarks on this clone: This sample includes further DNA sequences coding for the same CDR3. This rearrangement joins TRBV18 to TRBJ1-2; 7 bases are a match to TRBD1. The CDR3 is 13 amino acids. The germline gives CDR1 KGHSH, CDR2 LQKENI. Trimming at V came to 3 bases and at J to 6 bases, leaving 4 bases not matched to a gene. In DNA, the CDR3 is TGTGCCAGCTCACCCGGGACAGACCATGGCTACACCTTC. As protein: CASSPGTDHGYTF.

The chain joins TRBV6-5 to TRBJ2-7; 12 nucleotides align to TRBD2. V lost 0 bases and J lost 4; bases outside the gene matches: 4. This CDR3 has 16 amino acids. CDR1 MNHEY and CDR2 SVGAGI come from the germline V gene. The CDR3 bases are TGTGCCAGCAGTTACTCGCCTAGCGGGGGGGGATACGAGCAGTACTTC. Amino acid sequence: CASSYSPSGGGYEQYF.

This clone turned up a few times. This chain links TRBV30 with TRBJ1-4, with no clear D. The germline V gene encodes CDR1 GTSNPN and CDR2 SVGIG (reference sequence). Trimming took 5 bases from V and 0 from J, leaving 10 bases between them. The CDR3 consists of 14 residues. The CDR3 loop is CAWGSSSTNEKLFF. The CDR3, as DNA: TGTGCCTGGGGATCTTCTTCAACTAATGAAAAACTGTTTTTT.

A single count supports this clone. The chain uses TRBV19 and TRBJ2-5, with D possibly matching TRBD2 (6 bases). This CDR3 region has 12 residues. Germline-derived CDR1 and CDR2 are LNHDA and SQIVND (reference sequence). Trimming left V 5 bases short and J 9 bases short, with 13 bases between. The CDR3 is CASSFVPGAQYF. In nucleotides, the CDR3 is TGTGCCAGTAGTTTCGTCCCGGGGGCCCAGTACTTC.

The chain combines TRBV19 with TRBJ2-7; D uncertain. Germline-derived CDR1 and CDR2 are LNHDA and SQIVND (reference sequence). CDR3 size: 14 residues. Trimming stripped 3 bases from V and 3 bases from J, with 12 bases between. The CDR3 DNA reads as TGTGCCAGTAGTATGAAGAGTGCCCGCTACGAGCAGTACTTC. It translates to CASSMKSARYEQYF.

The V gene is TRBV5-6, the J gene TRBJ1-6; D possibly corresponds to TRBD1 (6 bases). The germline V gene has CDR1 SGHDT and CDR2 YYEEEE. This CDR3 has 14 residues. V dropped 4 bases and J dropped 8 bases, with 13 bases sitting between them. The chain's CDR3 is CASSGRGRDSPLHF. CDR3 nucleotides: TGTGCCAGCAGCGGGCGGGGGCGAGATTCACCCCTCCACTTT.

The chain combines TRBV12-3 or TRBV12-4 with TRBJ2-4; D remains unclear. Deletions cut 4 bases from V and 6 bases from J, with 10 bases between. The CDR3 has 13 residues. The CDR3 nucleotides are TGTGCCAGCAGTTCTGGGATAAGAAACATTCAGTACTTC. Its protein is CASSSGIRNIQYF.

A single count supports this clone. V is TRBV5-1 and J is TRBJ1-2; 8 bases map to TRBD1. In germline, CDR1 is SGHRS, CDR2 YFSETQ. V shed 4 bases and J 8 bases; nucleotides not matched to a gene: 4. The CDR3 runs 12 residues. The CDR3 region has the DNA TGCGCCAGCAGCCAAGACAGGGGAGGCTACACCTTC. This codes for CASSQDRGGYTF.

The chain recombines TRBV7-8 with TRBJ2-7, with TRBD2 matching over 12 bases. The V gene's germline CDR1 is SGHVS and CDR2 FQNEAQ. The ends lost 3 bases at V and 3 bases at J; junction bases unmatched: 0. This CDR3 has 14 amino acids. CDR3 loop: CASSLTSGSYEQYF. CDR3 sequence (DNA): TGTGCCAGCAGCTTGACTAGCGGGAGCTACGAGCAGTACTTC.

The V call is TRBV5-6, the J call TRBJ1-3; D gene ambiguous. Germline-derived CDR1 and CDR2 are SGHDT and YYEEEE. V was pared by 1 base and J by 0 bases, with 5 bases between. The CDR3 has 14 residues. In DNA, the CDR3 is TGTGCCAGCAGCTTGCGGATCTCTGGAAACACCATATATTTT. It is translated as CASSLRISGNTIYF.

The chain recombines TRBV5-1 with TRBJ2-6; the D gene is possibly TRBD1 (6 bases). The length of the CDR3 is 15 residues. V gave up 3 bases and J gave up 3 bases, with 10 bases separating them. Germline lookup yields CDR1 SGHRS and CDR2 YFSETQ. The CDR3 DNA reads TGCGCCAGCAGCTACAGGGTGGGTGGGGCCAACGTCCTGACTTTC. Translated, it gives CASSYRVGGANVLTF.

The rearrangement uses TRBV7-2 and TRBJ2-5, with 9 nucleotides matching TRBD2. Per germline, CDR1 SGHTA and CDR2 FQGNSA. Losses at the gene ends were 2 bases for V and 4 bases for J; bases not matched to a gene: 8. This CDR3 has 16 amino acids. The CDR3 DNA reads TGTGCCAGCAGCTTACATGCGGGAGGGCGAATAGAGACCCAGTACTTC. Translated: CASSLHAGGRIETQYF.

CDR3 loop: CASQNPTGVTEAFF. DNA for the CDR3: TGTGCCAGCCAAAACCCGACAGGAGTCACTGAAGCTTTCTTT. V is TRBV25-1 and J is TRBJ1-1; maybe TRBD1 (6 bases). V shed 8 bases and J shed 4 bases, with 17 bases lying between them. Germline-derived CDR1 and CDR2 are MGHDK and SYGVNS. This CDR3 has 14 residues. Full variable domain (remainder filled in from reference TRBV25-1 and TRBJ1-1): EADIYQTPRYLVIGTGKKITLECSQTMGHDKMYWYQQDPGMELHLIHYSYGVNSTEKGDLSSESTVSRIRTEHFPLTLESARPSHTSQYLCASQNPTGVTEAFFGQGTRLTVV.

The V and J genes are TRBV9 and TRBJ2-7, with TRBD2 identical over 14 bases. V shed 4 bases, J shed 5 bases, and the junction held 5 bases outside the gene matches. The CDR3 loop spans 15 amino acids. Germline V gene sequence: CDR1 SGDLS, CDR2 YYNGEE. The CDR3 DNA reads TGTGCCAGCAGCCCGATGACTAGCGGGAGGGACGAGCAGTACTTC. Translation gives CASSPMTSGRDEQYF.

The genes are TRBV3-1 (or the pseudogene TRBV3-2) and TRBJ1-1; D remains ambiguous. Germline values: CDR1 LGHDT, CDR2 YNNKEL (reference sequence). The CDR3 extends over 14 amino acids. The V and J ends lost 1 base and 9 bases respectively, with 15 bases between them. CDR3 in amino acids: CASSQGTRGGQAFF. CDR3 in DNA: TGTGCCAGCAGCCAAGGGACCCGGGGAGGGCAAGCTTTCTTT.

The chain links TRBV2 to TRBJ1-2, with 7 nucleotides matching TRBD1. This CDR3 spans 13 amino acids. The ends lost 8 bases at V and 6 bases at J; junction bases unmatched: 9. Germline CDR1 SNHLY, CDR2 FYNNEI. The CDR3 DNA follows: TGTGCCAGCCTAAGGGGGCGCCTAGATGGCTACACCTTC. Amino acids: CASLRGRLDGYTF.

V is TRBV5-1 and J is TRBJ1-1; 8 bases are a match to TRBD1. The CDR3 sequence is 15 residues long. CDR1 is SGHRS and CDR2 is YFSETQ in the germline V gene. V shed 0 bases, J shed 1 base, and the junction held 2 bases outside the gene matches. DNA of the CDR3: TGCGCCAGCAGCTTGGAACAGGGGGAGAACACTGAAGCTTTCTTT. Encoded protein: CASSLEQGENTEAFF.

The CDR3, as DNA: TGTGCCAGCAGCTTAGCTCTAGCGGGATGGGATACGCAGTATTTT. Its protein is CASSLALAGWDTQYF. V and J are TRBV7-8 and TRBJ2-3; 9 bases line up with TRBD2. Germline-derived CDR1 and CDR2 are SGHVS and FQNEAQ. CDR3 size: 15 residues. With V trimmed by 0 bases and J by 6 bases, 4 bases remained unmatched.

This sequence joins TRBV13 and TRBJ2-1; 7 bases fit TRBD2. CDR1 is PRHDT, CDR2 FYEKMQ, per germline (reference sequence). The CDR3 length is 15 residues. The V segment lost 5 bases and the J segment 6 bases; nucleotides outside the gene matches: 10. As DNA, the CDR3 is TGTGCCAGCAGCCTCCGGGACTACCGGATCAATGAGCAGTTCTTC. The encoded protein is CASSLRDYRINEQFF.

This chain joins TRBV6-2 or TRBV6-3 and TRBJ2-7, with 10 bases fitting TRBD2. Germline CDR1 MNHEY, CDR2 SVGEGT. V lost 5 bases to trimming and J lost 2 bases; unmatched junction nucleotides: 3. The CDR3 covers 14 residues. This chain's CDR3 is CASSIAGGPYEQYF. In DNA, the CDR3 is TGTGCCAGCAGTATAGCGGGAGGTCCCTACGAGCAGTACTTC.

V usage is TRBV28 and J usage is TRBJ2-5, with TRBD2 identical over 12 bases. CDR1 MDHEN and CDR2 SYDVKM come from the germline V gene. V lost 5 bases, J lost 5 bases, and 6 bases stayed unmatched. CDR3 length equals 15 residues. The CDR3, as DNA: TGTGCCAGCAGTCCACTAGCGGGGGGAATGGAGACCCAGTACTTC. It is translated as CASSPLAGGMETQYF. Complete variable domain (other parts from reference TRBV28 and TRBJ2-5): DVKVTQSSRYLVKRTGEKVFLECVQDMDHENMFWYRQDPGLGLRLIYFSYDVKMKEKGDIPEGYSVSREKKERFSLILESASTNQTSMYLCASSPLAGGMETQYFGPGTRLLVL.

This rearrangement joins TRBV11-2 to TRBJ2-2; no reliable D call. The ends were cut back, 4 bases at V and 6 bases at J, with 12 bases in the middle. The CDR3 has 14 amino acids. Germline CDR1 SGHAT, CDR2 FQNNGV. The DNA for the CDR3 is TGTGCCAGCAGCTCCCTCCGGAGCGCCGGGGAGCTGTTTTTT. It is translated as CASSSLRSAGELFF.

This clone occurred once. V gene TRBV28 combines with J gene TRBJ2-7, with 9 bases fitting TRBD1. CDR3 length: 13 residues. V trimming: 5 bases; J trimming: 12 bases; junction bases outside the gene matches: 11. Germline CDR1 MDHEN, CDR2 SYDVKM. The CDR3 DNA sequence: TGTGCCAGCAGTACTCCATCCGACAGGGGGACGTACTTC. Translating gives CASSTPSDRGTYF. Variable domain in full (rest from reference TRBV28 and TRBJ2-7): DVKVTQSSRYLVKRTGEKVFLECVQDMDHENMFWYRQDPGLGLRLIYFSYDVKMKEKGDIPEGYSVSREKKERFSLILESASTNQTSMYLCASSTPSDRGTYFGPGTRLTVT.